Each of the 5 T cell receptor beta chains below was sequenced from the same sample in a study of blood T cell repertoires in COVID-19. The table came from immunoSEQ multiplex PCR; TCRdb's copy has only in-frame clones and leaves some out. The table has fewer than 500,000 clones, approximately 90% seen once. The specimen sequenced was peripheral blood. These receptors were taken from a man aged 18-30 years with COVID-19, enrolled during active disease.

This clone was seen a handful of times. CDR3 nucleotides: TGTGCCAGCAGCCTTCTAGAGGGTGAGCAGTTCTTC. It specifies CASSLLEGEQFF. The chain joins TRBV7-9 to TRBJ2-1; weak D call: TRBD2 (5 bases). Trimming cost V 5 bases and J 9 bases, with 11 bases left between them. This CDR3 has 12 residues. Per the germline V gene, CDR1 is SEHNR and CDR2 is FQNEAQ (reference sequence).

This clone has only one observation. This CDR3 is CASSSRGLENTIYF. CDR3 coding DNA: TGTGCCAGTAGCTCCAGGGGGCTCGAAAACACCATATATTTT. The J gene is TRBJ1-3, the V gene TRBV19, with TRBD1 matching 8 bases. CDR1 is LNHDA and CDR2 is SQIVND in the germline V gene (reference sequence). The CDR3 totals 14 residues. J lost 6 bases, V lost 6 bases, and 7 bases had no gene match. The full variable domain, rest sourced from reference TRBV19 and TRBJ1-3, is DGGITQSPKYLFRKEGQNVTLSCEQNLNHDAMYWYRQDPGQGLRLIYYSQIVNDFQKGDIAEGYSVSREKKESFPLTVTSAQKNPTAFYLCASSSRGLENTIYFGEGSWLTVV.

The chain employs TRBV29-1 and TRBJ1-4; 7 bases are shared with TRBD1. The trim removed 5 bases at V and 7 bases at J, leaving 4 bases unmatched. Germline-derived CDR1 and CDR2 are SQVTM and ANQGSEA. This CDR3 comprises 12 residues. In nucleotides, the CDR3 is TGCAGCGTTACAGGGGAAGGTGAAAAACTGTTTTTT. Its protein product is CSVTGEGEKLFF.

This clone was observed once. J is TRBJ2-1 and V is TRBV14; 7 nucleotides match TRBD2. Germline V gene lookup returns CDR1 SGHDN and CDR2 FVKESK. The CDR3 runs to 15 residues. J was trimmed by 3 bases and V by 2 bases; bases with no gene match: 4. The CDR3 loop reads CASSQLGGVYNEQFF. The CDR3 DNA is TGTGCCAGCAGCCAATTGGGAGGGGTCTACAATGAGCAGTTCTTC.

In DNA, the CDR3 is TGTGCTAGTGGTTTGGGACAGGGTGACACTGAAGCTTTCTTT. Translating gives CASGLGQGDTEAFF. The chain combines TRBV12-5 with TRBJ1-1; 7 bases line up with TRBD1. The CDR3 spans 14 residues. Trimming cost V 1 base and J 3 bases; bases outside gene matches: 2. Germline V gene lookup returns CDR1 LGHNT and CDR2 FRNRAP.